This T cell receptor (beta chain) stems from a study of T cell responses to AZD1222 COVID-19 vaccine. Generated by immunoSEQ multiplex PCR, the TCRdb table keeps only in-frame clones and is missing some. The table has about 120,000 clones, approximately 90% seen once. Per germline, CDR1 SGHAT and CDR2 FQNNGV. The germline V and J ends were trimmed by 2 bases and 4 bases, with 3 bases remaining between them. This CDR3 region has 13 residues. The chain couples TRBV11-2 to TRBJ1-6, with D unresolved. Source: peripheral blood, taken 28 days after the second AZD1222 dose. This TCR was recovered from an adult who received the AZD1222 COVID-19 vaccine. For the CDR3, the DNA is TGTGCCAGCAGCTTATCGTATAATTCACCCCTCCACTTT. Translation gives CASSLSYNSPLHF.